This TCR beta chain was captured by sequencing in a study of T cell repertoires in cytomegalovirus infection. Study summary: Public signatures in TCR beta pointed to CMV infection and matching HLA type.

Germline CDR1 SGHTA, CDR2 FQGNSA. V was shortened by 5 bases and J by 5 bases, with 15 bases between the two germline ends. The length of the CDR3 is 14 residues. This clonotype was picked up many times. The target antigen is unknown. The study's findings and limits: Public TCR beta family frequency separated CMV-and-HLA carriers, including in an independent cohort. HLA-C-restricted CMV-specific TCR beta clonotypes prevailed in the ex vivo response.

TCRdb re-called the reads through MiXCR, storing one row per CDR3 protein. The repertoire holds under 100,000 distinct CDR3 sequences, with 3.7% as singletons. The specimen was PBMCs. This sequence was found in a human donor in good health (CMV status not recorded). Some clones in this sample may be carry-over from other donors' samples. The chain links TRBV7-2 to TRBJ1-1; D unclear. The CDR3 nucleotides are TGTGCCAGCAGCGCCAGGATCCTAGGGACTGAAGCTTTCTTT. Translated: CASSARILGTEAFF.